A single sample is the source of the 2 T cell receptor beta chains below, sequenced in a study of post-analysis software for immune sequencing data. The antigens of these receptors remain unknown. Regarding the study as a whole: The five TRBV segments detected at higher frequency in patients than in controls included TRBV5-6, TRBV5-1 and TRBV20-1.

Unique molecular identifiers were built into the TCR beta cDNA libraries. TCRdb called the PCR reads again in MiXCR, with one record for every CDR3 protein. The sample holds hundreds of thousands of distinct CDR3 sequences; around 50% are singletons and the top ten take approximately 4.5%. Specimen: blood. The receptor set was obtained from a girl aged 10 to 17 with multiple sclerosis.

The chain combines TRBV10-3 with TRBJ2-5; TRBD1 is a possible D gene (5 bases). V was clipped by 3 bases and J by 0 bases, with 8 bases between them. CDR3 length equals 14 residues. CDR1 and CDR2 from the germline V gene are ENHRY and SYGVKD. In DNA form, the CDR3 reads TGTGCCATCAGTGACGACAGCTACCAAGAGACCCAGTACTTC. Translated, it gives CAISDDSYQETQYF.

The chain employs TRBV18 and TRBJ2-5, with a possible D match to TRBD2 (6 bases). The J call could be wrong; TRBJ2-7 is a better fit for the DNA end. The length of the CDR3 is 12 residues. CDR1 is KGHSH, CDR2 LQKENI, per germline. The CDR3 loop reads CASSPGTREQYF. Here the CDR3 DNA reads TGTGCCAGCTCCCCCGGGACTCGCGAGCAGTACTTC.